The 27 T cell receptor beta chains listed next were all sequenced from one sample in a study of radiotherapy plus CTLA-4 blockade in lung cancer. Repertoires were generated with immunoSEQ multiplex PCR, while TCRdb's copy carries only in-frame clones and drops some. The sample lists about 60,000 clones, approximately 68% occurring once. The sequences come from peripheral blood, collected from a patient treated with radiotherapy plus ipilimumab. The receptors were sampled from a human donor with non-small cell lung cancer whose response to radiotherapy plus ipilimumab could not be evaluated.

V and J are TRBV6-5 and TRBJ2-7; 7 nucleotides line up with TRBD1. With V trimmed by 5 bases and J by 3 bases, 10 bases remained unmatched. CDR1 MNHEY and CDR2 SVGAGI come from the germline V gene. There are 15 residues in the CDR3. The CDR3 sequence: CASSPYRGRNYEQYF. For the CDR3, the DNA is TGTGCCAGCAGTCCCTACAGGGGAAGAAACTACGAGCAGTACTTC.

The chain uses TRBV6-5 and TRBJ2-3; TRBD2 agrees at 8 bases. This CDR3 region has 15 residues. V lost 4 bases to trimming and J lost 7 bases; unmatched junction nucleotides: 10. Germline V gene sequence: CDR1 MNHEY, CDR2 SVGAGI. The CDR3 spells CASSSPGGAEYTQYF. CDR3 sequence (DNA): TGTGCCAGCAGTTCCCCCGGGGGGGCCGAATATACGCAGTATTTT.

The chain recombines TRBV19 with TRBJ2-1, with TRBD2 as a possible D gene (6 bases). Germline V gives CDR1 LNHDA, CDR2 SQIVND (reference sequence). The CDR3 consists of 14 residues. Trimming took 10 bases from V and 3 from J, leaving 16 bases between them. Here the CDR3 reads CATCPSASYNEQFF. The CDR3 nucleotides are TGTGCCACTTGCCCTAGCGCCAGCTACAATGAGCAGTTCTTC.

This chain uses TRBV10-3 with TRBJ2-7; TRBD1 is a possible D gene (6 bases). Germline lookup yields CDR1 ENHRY and CDR2 SYGVKD. The CDR3 sequence is 12 residues long. The V and J ends lost 5 bases and 4 bases respectively, with 9 bases between them. The CDR3 sequence is CAISPQGYEQYF. CDR3 DNA: TGTGCCATCAGTCCACAGGGATACGAGCAGTACTTC.

The rearrangement uses TRBV6-5 and TRBJ1-3, with D unclear. Germline loops: CDR1 MNHEY, CDR2 SVGAGI. V lost 7 bases and J lost 0, with 7 bases in between. This CDR3 spans 13 amino acids. The CDR3 is CASMSNSGNTIYF. CDR3 bases: TGTGCCAGCATGAGCAACTCTGGAAACACCATATATTTT.

The chain couples TRBV6-5 to TRBJ2-5, with 12 bases aligning to TRBD1. Per germline, CDR1 MNHEY and CDR2 SVGAGI. The CDR3 contains 15 residues. Unmatched junction bases numbered 7, after V lost 6 bases and J lost 5 bases. The CDR3 bases are TGTGCCAGCAGCCGAGGGACAGGGGGCGCCGAGACCCAGTACTTC. Translation: CASSRGTGGAETQYF.

The rearrangement uses TRBV4-2 and TRBJ2-3; 11 bases are a match to TRBD2. Germline V lookup: CDR1 LGHNA, CDR2 YNFKEQ. The CDR3 contains 15 residues. The J segment lost 3 bases and the V segment lost 5 bases, leaving 4 bases of the junction unmatched. This CDR3 is CASSTSSGGTDTQYF. CDR3 coding DNA: TGTGCCAGCAGCACCTCTAGCGGGGGGACAGATACGCAGTATTTT.

The chain employs TRBV2 and TRBJ2-7; D is undetermined. Germline V gene data show CDR1 as SNHLY and CDR2 as FYNNEI. The V end was cut by 5 bases, the J end by 3 bases, with 11 bases between. CDR3 length: 13 amino acids. The CDR3 sequence is CASSPRPLYEQYF. In DNA form, the CDR3 reads TGTGCCAGCAGTCCCAGGCCCCTCTACGAGCAGTACTTC.

This clone occurred once. V usage is TRBV27 and J usage is TRBJ2-7; 7 bases are shared with TRBD1. CDR1 MNHEY and CDR2 SMNVEV come from the germline V gene (reference sequence). The CDR3 has 15 residues. Trimming at V came to 5 bases and at J to 0 bases, leaving 7 bases not matched to a gene. The CDR3 protein is CASSRTGQSSYEQYF. CDR3 bases: TGTGCCAGCAGTCGCACGGGACAGAGCTCCTACGAGCAGTACTTC.

This chain links TRBV30 with TRBJ2-1, with TRBD2 matching over 8 bases. J gave up 9 bases and V 1 base, and 5 bases lay outside the gene matches. CDR3 length: 13 amino acids. Per germline, CDR1 GTSNPN and CDR2 SVGIG (reference sequence). Written as DNA, the CDR3 is TGTGCCTGGAGTGCAGGGACTAGTGCTGAGCAGTTCTTC. Residues: CAWSAGTSAEQFF.

The chain uses TRBV6-6 and TRBJ2-7, with TRBD2 identical over 9 bases. The CDR3 has 16 residues. V lost 0 bases to trimming and J lost 2 bases; unmatched junction nucleotides: 5. Germline V gene lookup returns CDR1 MNHNY and CDR2 SVGAGI (reference sequence). In nucleotides, the CDR3 is TGTGCCAGCAGTTACTCGGCTAGCGGGACTCCCTACGAGCAGTACTTC. The encoded protein is CASSYSASGTPYEQYF.

The J gene is TRBJ2-7, the V gene TRBV5-3, with TRBD1 matching 7 bases. TRBV5-3 has ORF status, its function being uncertain. This CDR3 contains 14 residues. Trimming cost V 4 bases and J 4 bases; bases outside gene matches: 8. The CDR3 loop is CARSDGQAQYEQYF. The DNA for the CDR3 is TGTGCCAGAAGCGACGGACAGGCCCAATACGAGCAGTACTTC.

This chain uses TRBV6-6 with TRBJ2-5; D possibly corresponds to TRBD1 (5 bases). The CDR3 sequence is 13 residues long. Germline lookup yields CDR1 MNHNY and CDR2 SVGAGI (reference sequence). Trimming left V 5 bases short and J 5 bases short, with 12 bases between. CDR3: CASSPIYRETQYF. The CDR3 region has the DNA TGTGCCAGCAGTCCCATATACAGGGAGACCCAGTACTTC.

V is TRBV5-4 and J is TRBJ1-1; D unclear. There are 17 residues in the CDR3. V lost 0 bases to trimming and J lost 0 bases, with 15 bases between them. Germline assignment: CDR1 SGHNT and CDR2 YYREEE (reference sequence). The CDR3: CASSLGSPREMNTEAFF. The CDR3 DNA reads as TGTGCCAGCAGCTTGGGTTCTCCGAGGGAGATGAACACTGAAGCTTTCTTT.

V is TRBV5-4 and J is TRBJ2-7; D is uncertain. This CDR3 spans 13 amino acids. The germline gives CDR1 SGHNT, CDR2 YYREEE (reference sequence). V was clipped by 4 bases and J by 3 bases, with 11 bases between them. The CDR3 region has the DNA TGTGCCAGCAGCCCGCGTAACGGCTACGAGCAGTACTTC. Amino acids: CASSPRNGYEQYF. The full variable domain, completed using reference TRBV5-4 and TRBJ2-7, is ETGVTQSPTHLIKTRGQQVTLRCSSQSGHNTVSWYQQALGQGPQFIFQYYREEENGRGNFPPRFSGLQFPNYSSELNVNALELDDSALYLCASSPRNGYEQYFGPGTRLTVT.

This clone was observed a handful of times. The chain carries TRBV10-1 and TRBJ2-1; D possibly corresponds to TRBD2 (5 bases). CDR3 length: 15 residues. CDR1 is WNHNN, CDR2 SYGVQD, per germline (reference sequence). V was shortened by 2 bases and J by 2 bases, with 10 bases between the two germline ends. The CDR3 loop is CASSEEAAAYNEQFF. CDR3 bases: TGCGCCAGCAGTGAGGAAGCGGCAGCCTACAATGAGCAGTTCTTC.

This clone was observed a handful of times. The chain employs TRBV7-9 and TRBJ1-2, with D unresolved. The CDR3 totals 13 residues. Deletions cut 4 bases from V and 3 bases from J, with 9 bases between. The germline V gene encodes CDR1 SEHNR and CDR2 FQNEAQ (reference sequence). The CDR3 here is CASSSLQDYGYTF. In DNA, the CDR3 is TGTGCCAGCAGCTCTCTCCAGGACTATGGCTACACCTTC. The whole variable domain, filled in from reference TRBV7-9 and TRBJ1-2, reads DTGVSQNPRHKITKRGQNVTFRCDPISEHNRLYWYRQTLGQGPEFLTYFQNEAQLEKSRLLSDRFSAERPKGSFSTLEIQRTEQGDSAMYLCASSSLQDYGYTFGSGTRLTVV.

The genes are TRBV11-2 and TRBJ2-7; D not certain. The germline CDR1 and CDR2 sequences are SGHAT and FQNNGV. The CDR3 sequence is 14 residues long. The ends were cut back, 4 bases at V and 4 bases at J, with 14 bases in the middle. The CDR3 nucleotides read TGTGCCAGCAGCTCTACGGGTAACAAATACGAGCAGTACTTC. Translating it yields CASSSTGNKYEQYF.

The V gene is TRBV18, the J gene TRBJ2-1; 7 bases map to TRBD1. Trimming cost V 2 bases and J 9 bases; bases outside gene matches: 7. Germline V gene data show CDR1 as KGHSH and CDR2 as LQKENI. This CDR3 region has 14 residues. In DNA form, the CDR3 reads TGTGCCAGCTCACCAGACAGGGCGAGCGGTGAGCAGTTCTTC. Residues: CASSPDRASGEQFF.

The genes are TRBV30 and TRBJ1-2; TRBD1 is a possible D gene (5 bases). The germline V and J ends were trimmed by 2 bases and 0 bases, with 10 bases remaining between them. This CDR3 has 14 amino acids. Germline V gene lookup returns CDR1 GTSNPN and CDR2 SVGIG (reference sequence). The CDR3 spells CAWSLTDTNYGYTF. The CDR3 DNA reads TGTGCCTGGAGTTTGACAGACACTAACTATGGCTACACCTTC.

This chain uses TRBV9 with TRBJ2-3; TRBD1 might be the D (5 bases). The V gene lost 4 bases and the J gene lost 0 bases, with 15 bases spanning the gap. Germline CDR1 and CDR2: SGDLS and YYNGEE. This CDR3 is 16 amino acids long. DNA of the CDR3: TGTGCCAGCAGCTCTAGGGGCCGAGATAGCACAGATACGCAGTATTTT. Its protein product is CASSSRGRDSTDTQYF.

The J gene is TRBJ1-1, the V gene TRBV6-1; 8 positions agree with TRBD1. The CDR3 length is 14 residues. The V segment lost 6 bases and the J segment 7 bases; nucleotides outside the gene matches: 10. Germline lookup yields CDR1 MNHNS and CDR2 SASEGT. The CDR3 coding sequence is TGTGCCAGCAGACCCACAGGGGGGAGGAATGAAGCTTTCTTT. Amino acid sequence: CASRPTGGRNEAFF.

The CDR3 nucleotides read TGTGCCAGCAGTGCGACATTCCCGTCTGGGGCCAACGTCCTGACTTTC. Its translation: CASSATFPSGANVLTF. V usage is TRBV25-1 and J usage is TRBJ2-6, with D uncertain. V was pared by 4 bases and J by 1 base, with 11 bases between. Germline assignment: CDR1 MGHDK and CDR2 SYGVNS. The CDR3 runs to 16 residues.

This sequence joins TRBV7-2 and TRBJ1-1; possibly TRBD1 for D (6 bases). The CDR3 totals 14 residues. Germline CDR1 reads SGHTA; CDR2 reads FQGNSA. V was pared by 3 bases and J by 3 bases, with 11 bases between. The CDR3 coding sequence is TGTGCCAGCAGCTTTCCAACAGGGTACACTGAAGCTTTCTTT. Protein product: CASSFPTGYTEAFF.

This clone has more than one count but fewer than ten. The V gene is TRBV6-1, the J gene TRBJ2-7, with D maybe TRBD1 (6 bases). The CDR3 is 12 amino acids. Trimming removed 7 bases from V and 4 bases from J, with 11 bases in between. Germline CDR1 MNHNS, CDR2 SASEGT. The CDR3 nucleotides read TGTGCCAGCACCCGGACAGAATACGAGCAGTACTTC. This encodes CASTRTEYEQYF.

V gene TRBV28 combines with J gene TRBJ1-4; 9 bases agree with TRBD1. The CDR3 covers 14 residues. Germline loops: CDR1 MDHEN, CDR2 SYDVKM. Unmatched junction bases numbered 8, after V lost 7 bases and J lost 8 bases. This CDR3 is CASTTTGGWEKLFF. The CDR3 nucleotides read TGTGCCAGCACAACGACAGGGGGTTGGGAAAAACTGTTTTTT.

The chain uses TRBV4-1 and TRBJ2-1, with 8 bases aligning to TRBD2. This CDR3 has 12 residues. V trimming: 4 bases; J trimming: 10 bases; junction bases outside the gene matches: 3. The germline gives CDR1 MGHRA, CDR2 YSYEKL. Written as DNA, the CDR3 is TGCGCCAGCAGCCTAATAGCGGGAGAGCAGTTCTTC. Encoded protein: CASSLIAGEQFF.